Presented here are 26 T cell receptor beta chains from one specimen sequenced in a study of Ad26.COV2.S vaccination and SARS-CoV-2 variants. TCRdb keeps only in-frame clones here, not all; method: immunoSEQ multiplex PCR. Here the sample spans about 350,000 clones, approximately 81% being singletons. Treatment noted: around 19 received Ad26.COV2.S at low or high dose, single or two shots; 5 received placebo; per-sample allocation not given. Material that was analyzed had been drawn on day 63 after the first vaccine or placebo injection. The specimen was peripheral blood, collected in a trial of Ad26.COV2.S vaccine versus placebo. The receptors derive from a person between 18 and 59 years old who received the Ad26.COV2.S COVID-19 vaccine or a placebo.

The CDR3, as DNA: TGTGCCAGCACCACGCCAGCGGGAGGGCGGGGTGGCACAGATACGCAGTATTTT. This translates into CASTTPAGGRGGTDTQYF. The chain carries TRBV28 and TRBJ2-3, with 10 positions matching TRBD2. The CDR3 consists of 18 residues. Germline V gives CDR1 MDHEN, CDR2 SYDVKM. V trimming: 7 bases; J trimming: 1 base; junction bases outside the gene matches: 14.

The rearrangement joins TRBV3-1 (or the pseudogene TRBV3-2) to TRBJ2-7, with 11 bases identical to TRBD1. V gave up 1 base and J gave up 5 bases; unmatched junction bases: 4. This CDR3 is 15 amino acids long. Germline-derived CDR1 and CDR2 are LGHDT and YNNKEL (reference sequence). The CDR3: CASSQGTGGADEQYF. The CDR3 nucleotides are TGTGCCAGCAGCCAAGGGACAGGGGGCGCAGACGAGCAGTACTTC.

This clone was observed once. The chain is built from TRBV21-1 and TRBJ2-7; TRBD1, as called in the table, went unchecked against the DNA. TRBV21-1 is described as a pseudogene. This CDR3 has 15 amino acids. The CDR3 loop is CASPSPDRGSYEQYF. CDR3 in DNA: TGTGCCAGCCCCAGCCCGGACAGGGGGTCCTACGAGCAGTACTTC.

The chain recombines TRBV5-5 with TRBJ2-1; the D gene is possibly TRBD2 (5 bases). The CDR3 has 13 amino acids. Trimming stripped 1 base from V and 6 bases from J, with 8 bases between. The germline V gene encodes CDR1 SGHKS and CDR2 YYEKEE (reference sequence). CDR3 loop: CASSLIGGNEQFF. In DNA form, the CDR3 reads TGTGCCAGCAGCTTGATAGGAGGCAATGAGCAGTTCTTC.

V gene TRBV9 combines with J gene TRBJ2-1, with TRBD2 identical over 10 bases. Unmatched junction bases numbered 14, after V lost 4 bases and J lost 10 bases. Looked up from germline, CDR1 is SGDLS and CDR2 is YYNGEE. The CDR3 contains 16 residues. The CDR3, as DNA: TGTGCCAGCAGCCCCACAGCTAGCGGGAGTCTGAGGGAGCAGTTCTTC. Translation gives CASSPTASGSLREQFF.

V is TRBV25-1 and J is TRBJ1-2, with 7 bases identical to TRBD1. This CDR3 spans 15 amino acids. V shed 7 bases, J shed 5 bases, and the junction held 13 bases outside the gene matches. Per germline, CDR1 MGHDK and CDR2 SYGVNS. CDR3 in DNA: TGTGCCAGCACCGGAGGAATGACAGGGTCATATGGCTACACCTTC. Its protein is CASTGGMTGSYGYTF.

The V call is TRBV9, the J call TRBJ2-1; D remains unclear. This CDR3 spans 14 amino acids. Trimming cost V 0 bases and J 10 bases, with 14 bases left between them. CDR1 is SGDLS and CDR2 is YYNGEE in the germline V gene. CDR3 DNA: TGTGCCAGCAGCGTAGGGACGTACTCAAGCGAGCAGTTCTTC. The encoded protein is CASSVGTYSSEQFF.

This chain uses TRBV2 with TRBJ1-1, with D uncertain. Trimming cost V 4 bases and J 10 bases, with 19 bases left between them. Germline assignment: CDR1 SNHLY and CDR2 FYNNEI. The CDR3 loop spans 14 amino acids. Here the CDR3 DNA reads TGTGCCAGCAGTGCTGGACCAGCCGGGAGGGCAGCTTTCTTT. Translated: CASSAGPAGRAAFF.

The gene calls are TRBV6-1 and TRBJ2-3; no definite D call. The CDR3 has 14 amino acids. Trimming removed 6 bases from V and 4 bases from J, with 14 bases in between. CDR1 and CDR2 (germline): MNHNS, SASEGT. For the CDR3, the DNA is TGTGCCAGCAGCCTCAGTATTTCGGCAGATACGCAGTATTTT. Protein: CASSLSISADTQYF.

This clone was picked up many times. Other DNA variants within this sample encode the same CDR3. The chain has TRBV6-4 and TRBJ2-2, with 9 bases fitting TRBD1. CDR1 and CDR2 from the germline V gene are MRHNA and SNTAGT. The CDR3 contains 14 residues. J lost 3 bases, V lost 4 bases, and 0 bases had no gene match. The CDR3 spells CASSGTGDTGELFF. The CDR3 region has the DNA TGTGCCAGCAGTGGGACAGGGGACACCGGGGAGCTGTTTTTT.

The V call is TRBV12-3 or TRBV12-4, the J call TRBJ2-1; D is possibly TRBD2 (6 bases). CDR3 size: 12 residues. V shed 8 bases and J shed 3 bases, with 8 bases lying between them. CDR3 bases: TGTGCCAGCTCGGGGGACTACAATGAGCAGTTCTTC. Residues: CASSGDYNEQFF.

J is TRBJ2-7 and V is TRBV5-1, with TRBD2 matching over 11 bases. Trimming at V came to 2 bases and at J to 4 bases, leaving 5 bases not matched to a gene. CDR3 length: 15 residues. Germline V lookup: CDR1 SGHRS, CDR2 YFSETQ. The CDR3 is CASSFLAGGEYEQYF. The CDR3 bases are TGCGCCAGCAGCTTCCTAGCGGGGGGAGAATACGAGCAGTACTTC.

The table lists this clone with a count of one. CDR3 region: CATSREVRGGETQYF. CDR3 nucleotides: TGTGCCACCAGCAGAGAAGTCAGGGGAGGGGAGACCCAGTACTTC. The rearrangement joins TRBV15 to TRBJ2-5; D might be TRBD2 (7 bases). Germline lookup yields CDR1 LNHNV and CDR2 YYDKDF (reference sequence). The CDR3 extends over 15 amino acids. The V gene lost 0 bases and the J gene lost 5 bases, with 13 bases spanning the gap. The whole variable domain, remainder taken from reference TRBV15 and TRBJ2-5, is DAMVIQNPRYQVTQFGKPVTLSCSQTLNHNVMYWYQQKSSQAPKLLFHYYDKDFNNEADTPDNFQSRRPNTSFCFLDIRSPGLGDTAMYLCATSREVRGGETQYFGPGTRLLVL.

This clone was detected a few times. The chain combines TRBV7-9 with TRBJ1-2, with TRBD1 as a possible D gene (5 bases). The CDR3 is made up of 14 amino acids. CDR1 is SEHNR, CDR2 FQNEAQ, per germline (reference sequence). V was trimmed by 3 bases and J by 4 bases, leaving 12 bases between them. CDR3 residues: CASSLLGGSYGYTF. CDR3 coding DNA: TGTGCCAGCAGCTTGCTGGGGGGTAGCTATGGCTACACCTTC.

The V gene is TRBV27, the J gene TRBJ2-7; TRBD2 matches 7 bases. J was trimmed by 4 bases and V by 2 bases; bases with no gene match: 8. The V gene's germline CDR1 is MNHEY and CDR2 SMNVEV (reference sequence). The CDR3 has 15 amino acids. The CDR3 DNA reads as TGTGCCAGCAGTTTAACCCAGACTAGCAGGTACGAGCAGTACTTC. Its translation is CASSLTQTSRYEQYF.

This rearrangement joins TRBV7-8 to TRBJ1-4; D unresolved. Per germline, CDR1 SGHVS and CDR2 FQNEAQ. CDR3 length: 13 residues. V lost 5 bases, J lost 5 bases, and 9 bases lay in between. The CDR3 bases are TGTGCCAGCAGCCGGGCCCTGAATGAAAAACTGTTTTTT. It codes for CASSRALNEKLFF.

The chain links TRBV10-3 to TRBJ2-3; 10 bases map to TRBD2. Germline assignment: CDR1 ENHRY and CDR2 SYGVKD. V shed 7 bases, J shed 1 base, and the junction held 5 bases outside the gene matches. This CDR3 region has 15 residues. In nucleotides, the CDR3 is TGTGCCATCACGCCCACTAGCGGGGGCACAGATACGCAGTATTTT. Its translation: CAITPTSGGTDTQYF.

The rearrangement uses TRBV3-1 (or the pseudogene TRBV3-2) and TRBJ2-7, with TRBD1 matching 10 bases. V dropped 1 base and J dropped 2; count of bases not matched to a gene: 5. The CDR3 consists of 16 residues. Germline V lookup: CDR1 LGHDT, CDR2 YNNKEL (reference sequence). The CDR3: CASSQGGQGVAYEQYF. CDR3 nucleotides: TGTGCCAGCAGCCAAGGAGGACAGGGGGTAGCCTACGAGCAGTACTTC.

The chain is built from TRBV28 and TRBJ2-1, with 7 bases that match TRBD1. V shed 6 bases and J 5 bases; nucleotides not matched to a gene: 7. Germline assignment: CDR1 MDHEN and CDR2 SYDVKM. CDR3 size: 14 residues. The CDR3 DNA reads as TGTGCCAGCAGATTCCGGGACAGTCACAATGAGCAGTTCTTC. This gives the protein CASRFRDSHNEQFF. Full variable domain (outside the CDR3, taken from reference TRBV28 and TRBJ2-1): DVKVTQSSRYLVKRTGEKVFLECVQDMDHENMFWYRQDPGLGLRLIYFSYDVKMKEKGDIPEGYSVSREKKERFSLILESASTNQTSMYLCASRFRDSHNEQFFGPGTRLTVL.

V is TRBV21-1 and J is TRBJ2-2; the table names TRBD1, a call not compared with the DNA. TRBV21-1 counts as a pseudogene. This CDR3 comprises 16 residues. This chain's CDR3 is CASSKVDGDSTGELFF. The CDR3, as DNA: TGTGCCAGCAGCAAAGTTGATGGGGACAGCACCGGGGAGCTGTTTTTT.

The J gene is TRBJ1-4, the V gene TRBV6-5; D uncertain. This CDR3 comprises 14 residues. Germline values: CDR1 MNHEY, CDR2 SVGAGI. V was cut by 7 bases and J by 0 bases, with 9 bases left in between. The CDR3: CASKDRATNEKLFF. The CDR3 DNA reads as TGTGCCAGCAAGGACCGTGCAACTAATGAAAAACTGTTTTTT.

This clone appeared once. The rearrangement joins TRBV6-2 or TRBV6-3 to TRBJ2-7, with D perhaps assigned TRBD1 or TRBD2 (5 bases each). The germline V gene encodes CDR1 MNHEY and CDR2 SVGEGT. This CDR3 comprises 13 residues. The ends were cut back, 6 bases at V and 10 bases at J, with 19 bases in the middle. CDR3 DNA: TGTGCCAGCAGCACGTTAGAAGGGACGGCCCAGTACTTC. Translation gives CASSTLEGTAQYF.

This sequence joins TRBV6-6 and TRBJ2-7, with 9 bases that match TRBD1. Germline V gene data show CDR1 as MNHNY and CDR2 as SVGAGI (reference sequence). The CDR3 runs 15 residues. V lost 6 bases to trimming and J lost 4 bases; unmatched junction nucleotides: 10. CDR3 sequence (DNA): TGTGCCAGCAGAGCTTCGACAGGGGGAGGGTACGAGCAGTACTTC. Translating it yields CASRASTGGGYEQYF.

The rearrangement joins TRBV27 to TRBJ1-4; D is possibly TRBD1 (5 bases). Trimming removed 4 bases from V and 8 bases from J, with 17 bases in between. The CDR3 length is 15 residues. Germline lookup yields CDR1 MNHEY and CDR2 SMNVEV (reference sequence). CDR3: CASSSAGAPREKLFF. The CDR3 bases are TGTGCCAGCAGTTCGGCCGGGGCCCCCAGGGAAAAACTGTTTTTT.

Written as DNA, the CDR3 is TGTGCCATCAGTTTACCAACGGGGACCGGTACCTACGAGCAGTACTTC. This translates into CAISLPTGTGTYEQYF. The rearrangement uses TRBV10-3 and TRBJ2-7; either TRBD1 or TRBD2 may fit D (5 bases each). CDR1 is ENHRY and CDR2 is SYGVKD in the germline V gene. The CDR3 sequence is 16 residues long. Between the trimmed V and J ends, which lost 5 bases and 2 bases, there was a span of 19 bases.

This clone showed up just a few times. The chain recombines TRBV30 with TRBJ2-7, with unresolved D. Trimming cost V 0 bases and J 5 bases, with 11 bases left between them. This CDR3 is built from 13 residues. Looked up from germline, CDR1 is GTSNPN and CDR2 is SVGIG (reference sequence). The CDR3 is CAWSVEANHEQYF. In DNA, the CDR3 is TGTGCCTGGAGTGTAGAGGCTAACCACGAGCAGTACTTC.